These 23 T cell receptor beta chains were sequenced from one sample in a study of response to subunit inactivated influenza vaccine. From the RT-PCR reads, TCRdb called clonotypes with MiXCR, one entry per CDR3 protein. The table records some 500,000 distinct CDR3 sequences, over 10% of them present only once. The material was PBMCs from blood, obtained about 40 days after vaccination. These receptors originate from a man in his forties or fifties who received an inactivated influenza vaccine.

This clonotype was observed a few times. CDR3 sequence: CASSSMGLDRTNTGELFF. The DNA of the CDR3 is TGTGCCAGCAGTTCCATGGGATTAGACAGAACTAACACCGGGGAGCTGTTTTTT. This rearrangement joins TRBV11-2 to TRBJ2-2; TRBD1 is a possible D gene (5 bases). The ends were cut back, 6 bases at V and 2 bases at J, with 22 bases in the middle. The CDR3 sequence is 18 residues long. Germline V gene data show CDR1 as SGHAT and CDR2 as FQNNGV.

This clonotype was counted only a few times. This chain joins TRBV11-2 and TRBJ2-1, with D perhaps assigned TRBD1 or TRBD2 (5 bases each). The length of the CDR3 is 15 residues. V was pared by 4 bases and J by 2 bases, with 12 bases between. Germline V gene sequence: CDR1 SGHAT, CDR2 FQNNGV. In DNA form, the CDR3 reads TGTGCCAGCAGCTCCGGGGCCGGACCCTACAATGAGCAGTTCTTC. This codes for CASSSGAGPYNEQFF. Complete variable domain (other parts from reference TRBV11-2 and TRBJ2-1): EAGVAQSPRYKIIEKRQSVAFWCNPISGHATLYWYQQILGQGPKLLIQFQNNGVVDDSQLPKDRFSAERLKGVDSTLKIQPAKLEDSAVYLCASSSGAGPYNEQFFGPGTRLTVL.

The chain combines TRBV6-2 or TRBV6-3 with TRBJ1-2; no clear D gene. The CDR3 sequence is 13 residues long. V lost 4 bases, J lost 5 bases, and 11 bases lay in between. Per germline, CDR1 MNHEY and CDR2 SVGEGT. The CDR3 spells CASSFQALYGYTF. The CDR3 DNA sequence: TGTGCCAGCAGTTTCCAGGCACTGTATGGCTACACCTTC.

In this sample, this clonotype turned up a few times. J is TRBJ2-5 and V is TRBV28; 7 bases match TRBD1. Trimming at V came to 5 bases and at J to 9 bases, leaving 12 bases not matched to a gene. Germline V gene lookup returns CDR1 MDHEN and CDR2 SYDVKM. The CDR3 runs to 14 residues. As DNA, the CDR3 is TGTGCCAGCAGTAAGGACAGGCCGTTGGCGGCCCAGTACTTC. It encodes CASSKDRPLAAQYF.

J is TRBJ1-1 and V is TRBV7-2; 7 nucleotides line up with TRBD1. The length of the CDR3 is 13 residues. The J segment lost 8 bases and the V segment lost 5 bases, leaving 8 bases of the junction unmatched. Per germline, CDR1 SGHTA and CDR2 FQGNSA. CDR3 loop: CASSEYRGLEAFF. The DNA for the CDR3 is TGTGCCAGCAGCGAATACAGGGGATTGGAAGCTTTCTTT.

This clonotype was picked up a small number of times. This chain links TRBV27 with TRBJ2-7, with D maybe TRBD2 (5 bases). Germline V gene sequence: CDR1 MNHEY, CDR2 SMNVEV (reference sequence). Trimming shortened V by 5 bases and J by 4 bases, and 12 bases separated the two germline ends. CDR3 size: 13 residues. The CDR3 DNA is TGTGCCAGCAGTGCCTCGGGGTTTTACGAGCAGTACTTC. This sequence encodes CASSASGFYEQYF.

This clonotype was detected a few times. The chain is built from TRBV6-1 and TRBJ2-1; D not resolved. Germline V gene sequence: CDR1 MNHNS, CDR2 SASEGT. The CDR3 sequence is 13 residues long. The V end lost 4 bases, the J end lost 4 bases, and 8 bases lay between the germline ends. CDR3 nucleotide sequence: TGTGCCAGCAGTGGGAACGCTTACAATGAGCAGTTCTTC. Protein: CASSGNAYNEQFF.

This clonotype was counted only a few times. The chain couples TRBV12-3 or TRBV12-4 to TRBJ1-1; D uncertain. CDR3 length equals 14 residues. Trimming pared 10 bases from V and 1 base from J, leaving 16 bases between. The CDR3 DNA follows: TGTGCCACCTCCAAACGGGCCCCGAACACTGAAGCTTTCTTT. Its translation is CATSKRAPNTEAFF.

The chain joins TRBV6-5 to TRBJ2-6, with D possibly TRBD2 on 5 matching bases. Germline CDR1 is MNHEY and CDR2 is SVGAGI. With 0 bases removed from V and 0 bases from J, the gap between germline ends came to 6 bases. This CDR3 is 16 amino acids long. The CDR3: CASSYSSGSGANVLTF. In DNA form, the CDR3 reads TGTGCCAGCAGTTACTCGAGCGGCTCTGGGGCCAACGTCCTGACTTTC.

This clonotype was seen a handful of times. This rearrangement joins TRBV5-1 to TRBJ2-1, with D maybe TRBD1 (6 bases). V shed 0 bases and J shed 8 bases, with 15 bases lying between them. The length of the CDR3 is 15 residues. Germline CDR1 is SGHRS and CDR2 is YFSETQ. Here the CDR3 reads CASSLVGTSPDEQFF. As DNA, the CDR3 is TGCGCCAGCAGCTTGGTTGGGACATCCCCCGATGAGCAGTTCTTC.

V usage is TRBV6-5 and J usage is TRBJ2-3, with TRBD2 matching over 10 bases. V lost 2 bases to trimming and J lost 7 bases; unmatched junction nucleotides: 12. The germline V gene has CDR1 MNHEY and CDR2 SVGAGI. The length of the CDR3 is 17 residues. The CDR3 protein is CASSYGGAGGPFNTQYF. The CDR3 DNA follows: TGTGCCAGCAGTTACGGCGGAGCGGGAGGGCCATTCAATACGCAGTATTTT.

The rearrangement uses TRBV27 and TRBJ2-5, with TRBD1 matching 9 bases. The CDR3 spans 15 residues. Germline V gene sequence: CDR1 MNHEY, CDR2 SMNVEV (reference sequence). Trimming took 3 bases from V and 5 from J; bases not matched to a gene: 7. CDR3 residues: CASSLLQGAWETQYF. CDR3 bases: TGTGCCAGCAGTTTGCTACAGGGGGCCTGGGAGACCCAGTACTTC.

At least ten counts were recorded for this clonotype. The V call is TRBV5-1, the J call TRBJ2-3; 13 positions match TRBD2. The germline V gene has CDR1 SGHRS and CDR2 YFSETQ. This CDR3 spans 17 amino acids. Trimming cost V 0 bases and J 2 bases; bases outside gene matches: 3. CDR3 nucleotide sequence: TGCGCCAGCAGCTTGGGGACTAGCGGGAGCAACACAGATACGCAGTATTTT. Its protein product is CASSLGTSGSNTDTQYF.

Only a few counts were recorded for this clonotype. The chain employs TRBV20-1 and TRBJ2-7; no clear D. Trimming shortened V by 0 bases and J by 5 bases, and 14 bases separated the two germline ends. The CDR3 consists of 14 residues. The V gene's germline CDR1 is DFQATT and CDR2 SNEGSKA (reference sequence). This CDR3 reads CSARDQTKGDEQYF. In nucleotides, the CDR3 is TGCAGTGCTAGAGATCAAACAAAAGGCGACGAGCAGTACTTC.

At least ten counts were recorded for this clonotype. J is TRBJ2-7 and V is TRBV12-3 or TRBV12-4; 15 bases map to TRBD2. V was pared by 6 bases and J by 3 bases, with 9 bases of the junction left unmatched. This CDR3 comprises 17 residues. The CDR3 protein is CASSGLAGGPYIYEQYF. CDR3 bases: TGTGCCAGCAGCGGACTAGCGGGAGGGCCCTATATCTACGAGCAGTACTTC.

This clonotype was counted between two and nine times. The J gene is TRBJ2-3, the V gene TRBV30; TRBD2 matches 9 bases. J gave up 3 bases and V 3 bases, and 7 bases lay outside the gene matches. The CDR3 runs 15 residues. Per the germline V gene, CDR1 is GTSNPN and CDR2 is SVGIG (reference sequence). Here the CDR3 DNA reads TGTGCCTGGAGCGCTAGCGGGGTTCGGACAGATACGCAGTATTTT. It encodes CAWSASGVRTDTQYF.

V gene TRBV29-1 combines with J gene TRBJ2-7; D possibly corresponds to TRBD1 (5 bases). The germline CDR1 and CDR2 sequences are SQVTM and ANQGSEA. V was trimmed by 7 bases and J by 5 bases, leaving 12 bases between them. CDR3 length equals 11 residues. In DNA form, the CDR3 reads TGCAGCGCTGGGGCAGCGAACGAGCAGTACTTC. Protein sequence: CSAGAANEQYF.

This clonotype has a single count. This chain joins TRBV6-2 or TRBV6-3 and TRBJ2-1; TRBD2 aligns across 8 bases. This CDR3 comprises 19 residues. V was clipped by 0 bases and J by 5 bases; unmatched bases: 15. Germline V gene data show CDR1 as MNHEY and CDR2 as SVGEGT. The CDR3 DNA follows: TGTGCCAGCAGTTACTCGCGGCGAGTGAGCGGGAGAAGGAACAATGAGCAGTTCTTC. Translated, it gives CASSYSRRVSGRRNNEQFF.

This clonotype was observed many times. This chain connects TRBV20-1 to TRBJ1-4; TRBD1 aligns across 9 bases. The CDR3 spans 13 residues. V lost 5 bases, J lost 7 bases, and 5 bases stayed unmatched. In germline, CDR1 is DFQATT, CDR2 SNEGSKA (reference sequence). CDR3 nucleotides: TGCAGTGCTCAACAGGGGGCCTCTGAAAAACTGTTTTTT. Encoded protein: CSAQQGASEKLFF.

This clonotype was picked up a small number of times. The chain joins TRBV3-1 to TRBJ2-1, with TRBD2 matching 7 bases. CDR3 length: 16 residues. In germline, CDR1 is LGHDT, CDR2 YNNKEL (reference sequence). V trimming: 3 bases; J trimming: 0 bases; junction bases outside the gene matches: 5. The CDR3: CASSHVAGLSYNEQFF. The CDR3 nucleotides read TGTGCCAGCAGCCACGTAGCGGGTCTCTCCTACAATGAGCAGTTCTTC.

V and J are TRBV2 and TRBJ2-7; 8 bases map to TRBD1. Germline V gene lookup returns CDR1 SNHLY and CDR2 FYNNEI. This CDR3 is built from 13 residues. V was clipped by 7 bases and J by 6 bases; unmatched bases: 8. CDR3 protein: CASKTGDSVEQYF. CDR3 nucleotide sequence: TGTGCCAGCAAGACAGGGGATTCGGTCGAGCAGTACTTC. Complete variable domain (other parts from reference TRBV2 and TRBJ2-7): EPEVTQTPSHQVTQMGQEVILRCVPISNHLYFYWYRQILGQKVEFLVSFYNNEISEKSEIFDDQFSVERPDGSNFTLKIRSTKLEDSAMYFCASKTGDSVEQYFGPGTRLTVT.

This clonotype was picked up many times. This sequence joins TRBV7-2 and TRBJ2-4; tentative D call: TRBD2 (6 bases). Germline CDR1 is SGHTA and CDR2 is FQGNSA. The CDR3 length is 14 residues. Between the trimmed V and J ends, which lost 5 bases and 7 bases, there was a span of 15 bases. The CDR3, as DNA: TGTGCCAGCAGCCGTCCGGAGGGCGGGAACATTCAGTACTTC. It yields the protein CASSRPEGGNIQYF. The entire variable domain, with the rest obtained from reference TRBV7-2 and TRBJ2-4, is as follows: GAGVSQSPSNKVTEKGKDVELRCDPISGHTALYWYRQSLGQGLEFLIYFQGNSAPDKSGLPSDRFSAERTGGSVSTLTIQRTQQEDSAVYLCASSRPEGGNIQYFGAGTRLSVL.

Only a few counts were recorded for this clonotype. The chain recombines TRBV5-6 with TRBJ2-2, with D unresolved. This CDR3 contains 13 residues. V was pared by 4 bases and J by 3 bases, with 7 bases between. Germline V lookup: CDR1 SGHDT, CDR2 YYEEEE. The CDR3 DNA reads TGTGCCAGCAGCGCCGATTACACCGGGGAGCTGTTTTTT. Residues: CASSADYTGELFF.